The present entry profiles one TCR beta chain with its context. Its antigen is undetermined. This record comes from a study of cytomegalovirus exposure and HLA in healthy donors. 13 Jbeta primers and 60 Vbeta primers were used for the PCR. The method was immunoSEQ multiplex PCR; TCRdb's version includes in-frame clones alone and lacks a portion of them. The sample consists of around 210,000 clones, just under 80% of them appearing once. Overall study findings and caveats: In a later analysis, parvovirus B19, influenza, CMV and Epstein-Barr virus appeared linked to several top co-occurrence clusters.

In germline, CDR1 is SGHAT, CDR2 FQNNGV. The germline V and J ends were trimmed by 1 base and 6 bases, with 9 bases remaining between them. The CDR3 length is 13 residues. Sequences were obtained from PBMCs. The chain couples TRBV11-2 to TRBJ1-1, with D maybe TRBD1 (6 bases). This TCR was sampled from a boy between 10 and 17 years old in good health and CMV-seronegative. The CDR3 reads CASSLGGRAEAFF. The CDR3 nucleotides are TGTGCCAGCAGCTTAGGGGGGCGGGCTGAAGCTTTCTTT. Filled out from reference TRBV11-2 and TRBJ1-1, the complete variable domain reads EAGVAQSPRYKIIEKRQSVAFWCNPISGHATLYWYQQILGQGPKLLIQFQNNGVVDDSQLPKDRFSAERLKGVDSTLKIQPAKLEDSAVYLCASSLGGRAEAFFGQGTRLTVV.